The 26 T cell receptor beta chains below come from one sample, sequenced in a study of shared clonotypes between healthy human individuals. TCRdb keeps only in-frame clones here, not all; method: immunoSEQ multiplex PCR. The sample lists around 510,000 clones, around 80% occurring once. The sequencing sample was made of PBMCs. The source of these receptors is a woman aged 40-49 years in good health. Some clones in this sample may be carry-over from other donors' samples.

The chain links TRBV7-2 to TRBJ2-7; 15 nucleotides align to TRBD2. Matching the DNA end better, TRBJ2-1 makes the J call doubtful. The length of the CDR3 is 18 residues. CDR1 and CDR2 from the germline V gene are SGHTA and FQGNSA. The CDR3 DNA is TGTGCCAGCAGCTTAGAAGGGACTAGCGGGAGGTACCACAATGAGCAGTTCTTC. This codes for CASSLEGTSGRYHNEQFF.

This chain connects TRBV10-2 to TRBJ2-4; perhaps D is TRBD1 or TRBD2 (5 bases each). The CDR3 runs to 17 residues. From germline, CDR1 is WSHSY and CDR2 SAAADI. Trimming stripped 5 bases from V and 2 bases from J, with 19 bases between. This CDR3 is CASSRDLRSGSKNIQYF. The CDR3 nucleotides are TGCGCCAGCAGTCGGGACCTCCGGTCCGGCTCCAAAAACATTCAGTACTTC.

The V and J genes are TRBV4-3 and TRBJ2-7; possible D gene TRBD2, 6 bases. Trimming shortened V by 8 bases and J by 7 bases, and 21 bases separated the two germline ends. Germline V gene data show CDR1 as LGHNA and CDR2 as YSLEER. This CDR3 is 14 amino acids long. The CDR3 DNA sequence: TGCGCCAGCGCTCGGGGGACGGTTAAGGATGAGCAGTACTTC. Amino acids: CASARGTVKDEQYF.

V and J are TRBV20-1 and TRBJ2-1; D uncertain. The V gene's germline CDR1 is DFQATT and CDR2 SNEGSKA (reference sequence). V lost 3 bases and J lost 9, with 9 bases in between. The length of the CDR3 is 11 residues. The CDR3 loop is CSASPVPEQFF. CDR3 nucleotides: TGCAGTGCTAGTCCTGTTCCTGAGCAGTTCTTC.

The chain is built from TRBV29-1 and TRBJ1-4; D call uncertain. Germline V gives CDR1 SQVTM, CDR2 ANQGSEA. CDR3 length equals 11 residues. The germline V and J ends were trimmed by 1 base and 8 bases, with 5 bases remaining between them. The CDR3 coding sequence is TGCAGCGTTGAAGTGGCCGAAAAACTGTTTTTT. This gives the protein CSVEVAEKLFF.

In this sample, this clone turned up many times. The chain carries TRBV30 and TRBJ1-1; 9 bases agree with TRBD1. Trimming removed 0 bases from V and 5 bases from J; junction bases left unmatched: 1. CDR1 is GTSNPN, CDR2 SVGIG, per germline (reference sequence). This CDR3 comprises 13 residues. The CDR3 sequence is CAWSVGQGTEAFF. As DNA, the CDR3 is TGTGCCTGGAGTGTAGGACAGGGGACTGAAGCTTTCTTT.

This chain's CDR3 is CASSPDRGRVGELFF. CDR3 DNA: TGTGCCAGCAGCCCGGACAGGGGGCGCGTCGGGGAGCTGTTTTTT. V is TRBV5-4 and J is TRBJ2-2; TRBD1 aligns across 11 bases. The CDR3 spans 15 residues. Germline CDR1 SGHNT, CDR2 YYREEE (reference sequence). The ends lost 4 bases at V and 7 bases at J; junction bases unmatched: 6.

This clone showed up just a few times. This chain connects TRBV7-9 to TRBJ2-2; D is possibly TRBD1 (5 bases). This CDR3 comprises 16 residues. The V gene's germline CDR1 is SEHNR and CDR2 FQNEAQ (reference sequence). V lost 5 bases and J 6 bases, leaving 19 bases between the germline ends. In DNA form, the CDR3 reads TGTGCCAGCAGCATCTCTTGGGGCGCTGGGTCCGGGGAGCTGTTTTTT. Protein product: CASSISWGAGSGELFF.

This clone showed up just a few times. Other DNA sequences in the same sample also yield this CDR3. The chain combines TRBV11-3 with TRBJ2-1; D gene uncertain. The germline V gene encodes CDR1 SGHNT and CDR2 YENEEA. The CDR3 is 12 amino acids. Trimming stripped 1 base from V and 6 bases from J, with 4 bases between. CDR3 nucleotides: TGTGCCAGCAGCTTAGGAGCCAATGAGCAGTTCTTC. Translation: CASSLGANEQFF.

V is TRBV10-2 and J is TRBJ2-5; tentative D call: TRBD1 (5 bases). The CDR3 is 14 amino acids. Germline CDR1 and CDR2: WSHSY and SAAADI. V dropped 3 bases and J dropped 1 base, with 9 bases sitting between them. The CDR3 DNA reads TGCGCCAGCAGTGACCCGACAGTCCAAGAGACCCAGTACTTC. Amino acids: CASSDPTVQETQYF.

The rearrangement joins TRBV6-1 to TRBJ2-7; D unclear. Trimming took off 4 bases at V and 4 bases at J, with 14 bases between the two ends. CDR3 length: 14 residues. CDR1 and CDR2 (germline): MNHNS, SASEGT. This CDR3 reads CASSGLMGLYEQYF. The CDR3 DNA reads TGTGCCAGCAGTGGCCTAATGGGCCTGTACGAGCAGTACTTC.

This rearrangement joins TRBV13 to TRBJ1-5; 7 bases fit TRBD1. Germline CDR1 and CDR2: PRHDT and FYEKMQ (reference sequence). CDR3 size: 14 residues. J gave up 0 bases and V 8 bases, and 4 bases lay outside the gene matches. CDR3 in amino acids: CASGDRASNQPQHF. The CDR3, as DNA: TGTGCCAGCGGCGACAGGGCTAGCAATCAGCCCCAGCATTTT.

This clone was seen once. The rearrangement uses TRBV7-2 and TRBJ2-5; possibly TRBD2 for D (5 bases). With 5 bases removed from V and 5 bases from J, the gap between germline ends came to 18 bases. The CDR3 runs 15 residues. Germline V lookup: CDR1 SGHTA, CDR2 FQGNSA. CDR3 bases: TGTGCCAGCAGCCTAAGGGCTAGCACGGGGGAGACCCAGTACTTC. This translates into CASSLRASTGETQYF.

The count of this clone is one. The chain links TRBV25-1 to TRBJ2-1; weak D call: TRBD2 (7 bases). This CDR3 is 14 amino acids long. Germline CDR1 MGHDK, CDR2 SYGVNS. V shed 4 bases and J shed 9 bases, with 16 bases lying between them. CDR3 nucleotides: TGTGCCAGCAGTGCCCGGACAGCGGGAAGTGAGCAGTTCTTC. Its translation is CASSARTAGSEQFF.

The chain links TRBV30 to TRBJ1-6; D perhaps matches TRBD1 (5 bases). Germline V gene lookup returns CDR1 GTSNPN and CDR2 SVGIG (reference sequence). This CDR3 comprises 12 residues. The CDR3, as DNA: TGTGCGGCGGGGCCGGTGAATTCACCCCTCCACTTT. Its protein product is CAAGPVNSPLHF. Using reference TRBV30 and TRBJ1-6 for the parts outside the CDR3, the full variable domain is SQTIHQWPATLVQPVGSPLSLECTVEGTSNPNLYWYRQAAGRGLQLLFYSVGIGQISSEVPQNLSASRPQDRQFILSSKKLLLSDSGFYLCAAGPVNSPLHFGNGTRLTVT.

V usage is TRBV29-1 and J usage is TRBJ2-1, with a weak D call TRBD1 (6 bases). The CDR3 runs to 13 residues. The V gene's germline CDR1 is SQVTM and CDR2 ANQGSEA. V lost 4 bases to trimming and J lost 2 bases, with 9 bases between them. CDR3 amino acids: CSVVRDTYNEQFF. CDR3 nucleotides: TGCAGCGTTGTTCGGGACACCTACAATGAGCAGTTCTTC.

This clone was seen just once. The chain is built from TRBV4-3 and TRBJ2-3; TRBD2 agrees at 8 bases. The CDR3 runs to 15 residues. Germline lookup yields CDR1 LGHNA and CDR2 YSLEER. V lost 0 bases, J lost 6 bases, and 5 bases stayed unmatched. In DNA, the CDR3 is TGCGCCAGCAGCCAAGAGAGCGGGGGAAGGGATACGCAGTATTTT. It is translated as CASSQESGGRDTQYF.

Concerning this clone itself: Germline is not matched at one junction end, which may reflect a read error. Other DNA sequences in the sample encode the same CDR3. CDR3 DNA sequence: TGCAGCGTTGGTGGAGGAGATGGGGGTGTGAACACTGAGGCTTTCTTT. It is translated as CSVGGGDGGVNTEAFF. The chain combines TRBV29-1 with TRBJ1-1; D perhaps matches TRBD1 (5 bases). The CDR3 spans 16 residues. The germline gives CDR1 SQVTM, CDR2 ANQGSEA.

The V and J genes are TRBV2 and TRBJ2-3, with D perhaps assigned TRBD1 or TRBD2 (6 bases each). The CDR3 extends over 14 amino acids. The ends were cut back, 8 bases at V and 1 base at J, with 13 bases in the middle. CDR1 is SNHLY and CDR2 is FYNNEI in the germline V gene. This CDR3 reads CASFSGAGTDTQYF. DNA of the CDR3: TGTGCCAGCTTTTCGGGGGCCGGCACAGATACGCAGTATTTT.

V is TRBV9 and J is TRBJ2-2, with a tentative D call TRBD1 (6 bases). Germline values: CDR1 SGDLS, CDR2 YYNGEE. This CDR3 is 17 amino acids long. Trimming pared 3 bases from V and 5 bases from J, leaving 20 bases between. The CDR3 nucleotides are TGTGCCAGCAGCGCCGCTCCTGGGGGCCGCCGGACCGGGGAGCTGTTTTTT. Encoded protein: CASSAAPGGRRTGELFF. Supplemented by reference TRBV9 and TRBJ2-2, the full variable domain reads DSGVTQTPKHLITATGQRVTLRCSPRSGDLSVYWYQQSLDQGLQFLIQYYNGEERAKGNILERFSAQQFPDLHSELNLSSLELGDSALYFCASSAAPGGRRTGELFFGEGSRLTVL.

The genes are TRBV11-2 and TRBJ1-3; a weak D match, TRBD1 (5 bases). This CDR3 contains 15 residues. With 5 bases removed from V and 2 bases from J, the gap between germline ends came to 13 bases. CDR1 and CDR2 (germline): SGHAT, FQNNGV. CDR3 bases: TGTGCCAGCAGCAACCGGCCGGGGGCTGGAAACACCATATATTTT. Protein product: CASSNRPGAGNTIYF. The variable domain in full, with the rest retrieved from reference TRBV11-2 and TRBJ1-3, is EAGVAQSPRYKIIEKRQSVAFWCNPISGHATLYWYQQILGQGPKLLIQFQNNGVVDDSQLPKDRFSAERLKGVDSTLKIQPAKLEDSAVYLCASSNRPGAGNTIYFGEGSWLTVV.

The chain has TRBV6-1 and TRBJ2-2; TRBD1 agrees at 8 bases. The germline V gene encodes CDR1 MNHNS and CDR2 SASEGT. J lost 3 bases, V lost 6 bases, and 6 bases had no gene match. This CDR3 region has 15 residues. The CDR3 region is CASSQSTGDTGELFF. DNA of the CDR3: TGTGCCAGCAGCCAATCGACAGGGGACACCGGGGAGCTGTTTTTT.

The chain uses TRBV7-3 and TRBJ2-2, with D possibly TRBD2 on 6 matching bases. The CDR3 is made up of 17 amino acids. Per germline, CDR1 SGHTA and CDR2 FQGTGA. V dropped 3 bases and J dropped 0 bases, with 14 bases sitting between them. The CDR3 sequence: CASSLRLASANTGELFF. The CDR3 DNA reads TGTGCCAGCAGCTTGAGGCTAGCGAGTGCGAACACCGGGGAGCTGTTTTTT.

The chain links TRBV2 to TRBJ2-3; tentative D call: TRBD1 (6 bases). Trimming left V 1 base short and J 5 bases short, with 13 bases between. This CDR3 has 15 residues. In germline, CDR1 is SNHLY, CDR2 FYNNEI. The CDR3 sequence: CASSEDRVEGDTQYF. CDR3 nucleotides: TGTGCCAGCAGTGAAGACAGGGTTGAGGGAGATACGCAGTATTTT.

V usage is TRBV7-2 and J usage is TRBJ2-5; 8 bases match TRBD2. The CDR3 runs 13 residues. Trimming removed 2 bases from V and 13 bases from J; junction bases left unmatched: 9. Germline V gene sequence: CDR1 SGHTA, CDR2 FQGNSA. The CDR3 loop reads CASSLRSGGTRYF. The CDR3 DNA reads TGTGCCAGCAGCTTACGAAGCGGGGGCACCAGGTACTTC.

The V and J genes are TRBV18 and TRBJ1-6, with 7 bases fitting TRBD1. The length of the CDR3 is 15 residues. Germline assignment: CDR1 KGHSH and CDR2 LQKENI. V was pared by 4 bases and J by 9 bases, with 9 bases of the junction left unmatched. CDR3 bases: TGTGCCAGCTCACGACGACAGGGCGGCGGTTCACCCCTCCACTTT. Its translation: CASSRRQGGGSPLHF.